This TCR beta chain was sequenced in a study of spatial heterogeneity in lung cancer (dated by TCRdb to about 2019). Background on the whole study: The donors were approximately 70 patients from the lung TRACERx cohort who had early-stage, untreated non-small cell lung cancer. Follow-up PBMC samples were sequenced whenever available, and the median time to follow-up was roughly two years after resection. More beta-chain than alpha-chain transcripts were consistently detected, likely reflecting higher beta-chain transcript abundance. In the raw uncorrected reads, each unique combination of TCR and UMI appeared more than ten times on average. The study quantitatively compared TCR alpha and beta repertoires across multiple tumor regions, matched nontumor lung and blood in non-small cell lung cancer. Nonsynonymous mutation counts, determined by whole-exome sequencing of tumor tissue, were related to TCR repertoire features. At surgery, hundreds of tumor regions, roughly 62 matched nontumor lung samples and a few dozen PBMC samples were TCR-sequenced for both alpha and beta chains. Overall results and qualifications from the work: Additional single-cell paired TCR alpha and beta sequencing was considered necessary to confirm, at a functional level, the hypothesis that regional TCRs recognize regional mutations. Ubiquitous expanded tumor TCRs showed up in blood more often at tumor resection than at routine follow-up. Comparisons of baseline and follow-up blood repertoires included only approximately 14 patients.

This clonotype was seen repeatedly, ten times or more. The antigen it recognizes is unknown. Per-base qualities were not stored, and no clone one base away is much larger. Including cysteine and phenylalanine, the CDR3 has 13 amino acids. Here the CDR3 DNA is all that survives: 39 bases in frame from base 1. The junction shows trimming of 8 bases on V and 8 bases on J, plus 18 bases between the germline ends. Sequences MNHEY (CDR1) and SVGAGI (CDR2) are obtained from the germline V gene. The library was prepared using 5' RACE. Sequenced using a NextSeq 500. In the TCR library protocol, a unique molecular identifier was attached to each TCR cDNA molecule so that PCR and sequencing errors could be corrected. As for how the authors treated the data: TCR identification, UMI-based error correction and CDR3 extraction were all carried out with Decombinator tools. TCRs above a frequency of 2 per 1,000, corresponding to the top 1% of the tumor frequency distribution, were defined as expanded. Renyi diversity was computed with the R vegan package after each repertoire had been subsampled 100 times to 5,000 TCRs. CDR3 similarity networks were constructed using string-kernel similarity of amino acid triplets, with links drawn between CDR3s whose pairwise similarity was above 0.82. The raw public reads went through TCRdb reprocessing: fastp at Q25, MiXCR clone calling, in-frame beta chains kept. Each entry is one CDR3 protein sequence, shown with its most common DNA and genes. It is TCRdb's table, rather than the study itself, that gives the V and J calls and clone size. Within this sample are 95,000 to 130,000 distinct CDR3 sequences, with more than 9% of them counted one time only. The leading ten clones occupy 16% of the sample.

In light of the paper, this sample's time point label describes: blood at routine non-recurrence follow-up after resection. TCR sequencing used whole RNA extracted from tumor and nontumor lung tissue, or from cryopreserved PBMC samples, without cell sorting. Only patients for whom sufficient RNA was available from at least two tumor regions were selected for TCR sequencing. The TCR comes from a male donor with early-stage non-small cell lung cancer. The sample in question was PBMCs, obtained at follow-up. The sequence links TRBV6-5 to TRBJ1-2; TRBD1 is possibly the D segment (5 matching bases). Here the CDR3 is given as CASHGGNYHGYTF. The DNA sequence follows: TGTGCCAGCCATGGGGGGAATTATCACGGCTACACCTTC.